The 5 T cell receptor beta chains presented below share a single source sample, sequenced in a study of CD8 T cells in Susac syndrome. RNA, at 0.5 to 1 ug, was reverse transcribed with random hexamers. TCRdb reprocessed the immunoSEQ multiplex PCR reads via MiXCR and lists one record per CDR3 protein. The sample yields 20,000 or so distinct CDR3 sequences, 90% to 95% seen once. The material sequenced was CD8+ T cells from PBMCs. The source of these receptors is a human donor in good health.

The CDR3 DNA reads TGTGCCAGCAGCTTAGAAGGCCGCGAGACCCAGTACTTC. It encodes CASSLEGRETQYF. The V call is TRBV7-8, the J call TRBJ2-5; D is uncertain. V gave up 1 base and J gave up 5 bases, with 8 bases separating them. The CDR3 is 13 residues long. Germline V gene sequence: CDR1 SGHVS, CDR2 FQNEAQ.

For the CDR3, the DNA is TGCGCCAGCAGCGTGGGACAGGGGAGAGTAAGCTATGGCTACACCTTC. It encodes CASSVGQGRVSYGYTF. This sequence joins TRBV5-1 and TRBJ1-2, with TRBD1 matching over 10 bases. The V gene's germline CDR1 is SGHRS and CDR2 YFSETQ. This CDR3 contains 16 residues. The V segment lost 4 bases and the J segment 4 bases; nucleotides outside the gene matches: 10.

V and J are TRBV6-1 and TRBJ2-3, with 9 bases matching TRBD2. The CDR3 is 15 residues long. V lost 3 bases to trimming and J lost 0 bases; unmatched junction nucleotides: 1. In germline, CDR1 is MNHNS, CDR2 SASEGT. The CDR3 coding sequence is TGTGCCAGCAGTGATCTAGCGGGAAGCACAGATACGCAGTATTTT. This translates into CASSDLAGSTDTQYF.

This chain uses TRBV11-3 with TRBJ2-3; tentative D call: TRBD2 (5 bases). Per germline, CDR1 SGHNT and CDR2 YENEEA. V lost 3 bases, J lost 3 bases, and 13 bases lay in between. The CDR3 has 15 amino acids. The CDR3 reads CASSFYGSLTDTQYF. CDR3 nucleotides: TGTGCCAGCAGCTTTTATGGGAGTTTAACAGATACGCAGTATTTT.

The genes are TRBV7-9 and TRBJ2-3; D perhaps matches TRBD2 (5 bases). The length of the CDR3 is 16 residues. V gave up 3 bases and J gave up 3 bases, with 16 bases separating them. Germline-derived CDR1 and CDR2 are SEHNR and FQNEAQ (reference sequence). The DNA of the CDR3 is TGTGCCAGCAGCTTCGGCGGGTTATTCAATACAGATACGCAGTATTTT. Protein product: CASSFGGLFNTDTQYF.